This TCR beta chain was documented in a study of cytomegalovirus exposure and HLA in healthy donors. Study-wide results and caveats: Confirmation was obtained in vitro that three CMV-associated chains are specific for CMV antigens. Despite most TCR sequences being rare, some public TCRs occurred in many donors.

Concerning this clone itself: Its cognate antigen is unknown.

The germline V gene encodes CDR1 SGHDT and CDR2 YYEEEE. Between the trimmed V and J ends, which lost 4 bases and 11 bases, there was a span of 19 bases. CDR3 size: 14 residues. Clones were sequenced by immunoSEQ multiplex PCR, and TCRdb holds only the in-frame ones, with some missing. The sample holds 130,000 to 150,000 clones, roughly 90% seen once. The J gene is TRBJ2-1, the V gene TRBV5-6; weak D call: TRBD1 (6 bases). The TCR was taken from a young man in good health and CMV-seropositive. The sequencing input was PBMCs. The DNA for the CDR3 is TGTGCCAGCAGCACCCTTACAGGGCCGGGGCAGCAGTTCTTC. It codes for CASSTLTGPGQQFF.